The 10 T cell receptor beta chains presented below share a single source sample, sequenced in a study of Tregs in tolerant kidney transplant recipients (dated by TCRdb to the late 2010s). Library preparation used the immunoSEQ multiplex PCR assay. As stored in TCRdb, this immuneACCESS dataset retains in-frame rearrangements with V and J assigned. A fraction of the clones does not appear; measured against another copy, unresolved V genes explain less than half of the discrepancy, and the remainder lacks a known reason. Across this sample there are 60,000 to 65,000 clones, with more than 95% seen only once. Approximately 0.36% of the sample lies in the top ten. The time point label, read with the paper, signifies: blood sample drawn before combined kidney and bone marrow transplant. The sample consisted of Tregs from blood, taken before the transplant. These receptors were collected from a human donor who received a combined kidney and bone marrow transplant.

V usage is TRBV11-2 and J usage is TRBJ1-3; D is uncertain. There are 13 residues in the CDR3. The germline gives CDR1 SGHAT, CDR2 FQNNGV. The ends were cut back, 6 bases at V and 2 bases at J, with 8 bases in the middle. The CDR3 loop is CASRRGPGNTIYF. The DNA of the CDR3 is TGTGCCAGCAGGAGAGGGCCTGGAAACACCATATATTTT.

The chain carries TRBV10-3 and TRBJ2-4, with 9 bases matching TRBD2. Germline-derived CDR1 and CDR2 are ENHRY and SYGVKD. The CDR3 has 15 amino acids. J was trimmed by 8 bases and V by 3 bases; bases with no gene match: 8. CDR3 residues: CAISDWFSGRDIQYF. DNA for the CDR3: TGTGCCATCAGTGATTGGTTTAGCGGGAGAGACATTCAGTACTTC.

This chain joins TRBV6-6 and TRBJ2-3; D unclear. The germline V and J ends were trimmed by 3 bases and 6 bases, with 10 bases remaining between them. The germline V gene has CDR1 MNHNY and CDR2 SVGAGI (reference sequence). CDR3 length: 13 residues. The DNA of the CDR3 is TGTGCCAGCAGTTATGATCAGTGGGATACGCAGTATTTT. Residues: CASSYDQWDTQYF.

The gene calls are TRBV7-2 and TRBJ1-1, with D perhaps matching TRBD1 (6 bases). Germline values: CDR1 SGHTA, CDR2 FQGNSA. The V and J ends lost 5 bases and 6 bases respectively, with 13 bases between them. The CDR3 has 13 residues. The CDR3 DNA reads as TGTGCCAGCAGCCTTGACAGGTCCGCTGAAGCTTTCTTT. This encodes CASSLDRSAEAFF.

The chain uses TRBV5-6 and TRBJ2-2, with 9 bases identical to TRBD1. Per germline, CDR1 SGHDT and CDR2 YYEEEE. V lost 0 bases and J lost 4; bases outside the gene matches: 4. The CDR3 is 16 amino acids. The CDR3 sequence is CASSLAGTGLTGELFF. Written as DNA, the CDR3 is TGTGCCAGCAGCTTGGCCGGGACAGGGCTCACCGGGGAGCTGTTTTTT. The variable domain in full, completed from reference TRBV5-6 and TRBJ2-2, reads DAGVTQSPTHLIKTRGQQVTLRCSPKSGHDTVSWYQQALGQGPQFIFQYYEEEERQRGNFPDRFSGHQFPNYSSELNVNALLLGDSALYLCASSLAGTGLTGELFFGEGSRLTVL.

This chain uses TRBV15 with TRBJ2-3; 11 nucleotides align to TRBD2. The CDR3 spans 16 residues. Germline CDR1 LNHNV, CDR2 YYDKDF (reference sequence). With 5 bases clipped from V and 3 bases from J, the junction kept 7 bases outside the gene matches. The CDR3 DNA sequence: TGTGCCACCAGCCCACAGGGACTAGCGGTGACAGATACGCAGTATTTT. Its translation is CATSPQGLAVTDTQYF.

The chain has TRBV27 and TRBJ1-2, with a weak D call TRBD1 (6 bases). This CDR3 has 13 amino acids. Germline-derived CDR1 and CDR2 are MNHEY and SMNVEV (reference sequence). V shed 6 bases and J shed 5 bases, with 13 bases lying between them. CDR3 residues: CASSALGQYGYTF. Here the CDR3 DNA reads TGTGCCAGCAGCGCCCTCGGACAGTATGGCTACACCTTC.

The V and J genes are TRBV11-2 and TRBJ2-5, with 16 bases identical to TRBD2. Per germline, CDR1 SGHAT and CDR2 FQNNGV. V trimming: 5 bases; J trimming: 5 bases; junction bases outside the gene matches: 8. There are 17 residues in the CDR3. The CDR3 sequence is CASSPGTSGGAWETQYF. DNA of the CDR3: TGTGCCAGCAGCCCAGGGACTAGCGGGGGGGCCTGGGAGACCCAGTACTTC.

The V and J genes are TRBV14 and TRBJ2-5, with 7 bases aligning to TRBD1. Germline V lookup: CDR1 SGHDN, CDR2 FVKESK. The CDR3 extends over 13 amino acids. V lost 4 bases to trimming and J lost 6 bases; unmatched junction nucleotides: 5. The CDR3 nucleotides are TGTGCCAGCAGCCGGACAGGCGGGCAGACCCAGTACTTC. It yields the protein CASSRTGGQTQYF.

The chain joins TRBV10-3 to TRBJ1-3; D remains ambiguous. Trimming took off 7 bases at V and 5 bases at J, with 12 bases between the two ends. Germline CDR1 reads ENHRY; CDR2 reads SYGVKD. The CDR3 totals 13 residues. The CDR3 DNA reads TGTGCCATCATGAGTCAAGCTAGAAACACCATATATTTT. Its translation is CAIMSQARNTIYF.